The T cell receptor beta chain described here comes from a study of siplizumab effects on memory and regulatory T cells. CDR1 and CDR2 from the germline V gene are SGDLS and YYNGEE. This CDR3 comprises 13 residues. V lost 0 bases and J 5 bases, leaving 8 bases between the germline ends. The protocol was immunoSEQ multiplex PCR, while the TCRdb copy is restricted to in-frame clones and leaves out a portion. The profile shows approximately 100,000 clones, just over 90% of them singletons. Whole-study findings and limits: Siplizumab conditions gave an average of around 70% Treg-derived mappable alloreactive CD4+ clones, versus 25% to 30% for controls.

As concerns this clone: As yet, its antigen is unknown.

This sequence was found in a human donor in good health. What was sequenced was non-Treg CD4+ T cells sorted from blood. The chain couples TRBV9 to TRBJ2-5; D might be TRBD2 (6 bases). This CDR3 reads CASSVVGGETQYF. For the CDR3, the DNA is TGTGCCAGCAGCGTAGTTGGAGGGGAGACCCAGTACTTC.